This entry describes one TCR beta chain. Antigen: not known. This may be a read error: a much more frequent sequence differs by one nucleotide. Treg sorting used a CD4+CD25+CD127-/low gate. TCRdb re-derived calls from the 5' RACE reads in MiXCR, one entry per CDR3 protein. The sample includes over 40,000 distinct CDR3 sequences, 22% of them seen just once. Overall study findings and caveats: The TCR gene usage of tumor memory CD4+ T cells clustered together with blood and lymph node memory CD4+ cells and with lymph node naive CD4+ cells. Greatest tumor Treg TCR overlap was with tumor naive CD4+ cells.

V was trimmed by 2 bases and J by 5 bases, leaving 8 bases between them. There are 13 residues in the CDR3. Germline CDR1 is SGHTA and CDR2 is FQGTGA. Material: Tregs sorted from blood. The chain joins TRBV7-3 to TRBJ2-3; D unresolved. The source is a female donor with breast cancer. CDR3 residues: CASSLLPGDTQYF. The CDR3 DNA sequence: TGTGCCAGCAGCTTACTCCCCGGAGATACGCAGTATTTT.